Listed here are 24 T cell receptor beta chains from one sample, sequenced in a study of Ad26.COV2.S vaccination and SARS-CoV-2 variants. The table came from immunoSEQ multiplex PCR; TCRdb's copy has only in-frame clones and leaves some out. The data show about 350,000 clones, about 85% seen once. The sample's treatment: roughly 18 received Ad26.COV2.S at low or high dose, single or two shots; roughly 5 received placebo; per-sample allocation not given. Samples analyzed were those drawn on day 63 after the first vaccine or placebo injection. The sequencing used peripheral blood, collected in a trial of Ad26.COV2.S vaccine versus placebo. Receptor source: a person between 18 and 65 years old who received the Ad26.COV2.S COVID-19 vaccine or a placebo.

CDR3 in amino acids: CASSDGTSGPGTQYF. The CDR3 region has the DNA TGTGCCAGCAGTGACGGGACTAGCGGCCCAGGGACCCAGTACTTC. This chain joins TRBV6-1 and TRBJ2-5; 11 bases are shared with TRBD2. CDR1 and CDR2 (germline): MNHNS, SASEGT. V trimming: 3 bases; J trimming: 7 bases; junction bases outside the gene matches: 7. The CDR3 runs to 15 residues.

V and J are TRBV7-2 and TRBJ1-1; D gene unclear. There are 14 residues in the CDR3. V was cut by 2 bases and J by 2 bases, with 9 bases left in between. Germline V gene data show CDR1 as SGHTA and CDR2 as FQGNSA. CDR3 in amino acids: CASSLRRHNTEAFF. CDR3 in DNA: TGTGCCAGCAGCTTAAGGCGTCATAACACTGAAGCTTTCTTT.

DNA of the CDR3: TGTGCCAGCAGCTTAGCGACTAGCGGACAAGAGACCCAGTACTTC. Its protein product is CASSLATSGQETQYF. The rearrangement joins TRBV7-9 to TRBJ2-5, with 9 bases fitting TRBD2. V lost 0 bases, J lost 2 bases, and 1 base stayed unmatched. The germline V gene has CDR1 SEHNR and CDR2 FQNEAQ (reference sequence). The CDR3 spans 15 residues.

This chain connects TRBV5-1 to TRBJ1-3; TRBD1 matches at 8 bases. The CDR3 is 14 residues long. The germline CDR1 and CDR2 sequences are SGHRS and YFSETQ. V was clipped by 4 bases and J by 3 bases; unmatched bases: 3. The CDR3 protein is CASSDTGGGNTIYF. DNA of the CDR3: TGCGCCAGCAGCGACACAGGGGGTGGAAACACCATATATTTT.

The genes are TRBV6-4 and TRBJ2-3; D is perhaps TRBD2 (6 bases). With 5 bases removed from V and 5 bases from J, the gap between germline ends came to 17 bases. CDR3 length: 15 residues. Looked up from germline, CDR1 is MRHNA and CDR2 is SNTAGT. This CDR3 reads CASSKERVPGDTQYF. The CDR3 bases are TGTGCCAGCAGTAAAGAGCGGGTTCCCGGAGATACGCAGTATTTT.

The chain couples TRBV27 to TRBJ1-2; 9 bases agree with TRBD1. The CDR3 totals 14 residues. V trimming: 5 bases; J trimming: 0 bases; junction bases outside the gene matches: 1. Germline V lookup: CDR1 MNHEY, CDR2 SMNVEV (reference sequence). The CDR3 nucleotides read TGTGCCAGCAGTGGACAGGGGTCTAACTATGGCTACACCTTC. Translation: CASSGQGSNYGYTF.

The rearrangement links TRBV24-1 to TRBJ2-5; 7 positions match TRBD2. Germline V gene data show CDR1 as KGHDR and CDR2 as SFDVKD. V trimming: 3 bases; J trimming: 4 bases; junction bases outside the gene matches: 1. The CDR3 consists of 13 residues. The CDR3 loop is CATSDASGETQYF. In nucleotides, the CDR3 is TGTGCCACCAGTGATGCTAGCGGAGAGACCCAGTACTTC.

The chain couples TRBV19 to TRBJ1-1, with D tentatively TRBD1 (5 bases). V was trimmed by 6 bases and J by 6 bases, leaving 20 bases between them. Per the germline V gene, CDR1 is LNHDA and CDR2 is SQIVND (reference sequence). CDR3 length equals 15 residues. The CDR3 nucleotides read TGTGCCAGTAGATCCCAAAGTCGGGGGAGTGCTGAAGCTTTCTTT. Protein: CASRSQSRGSAEAFF.

This clone was seen a handful of times. This rearrangement joins TRBV6-6 to TRBJ1-4; D ambiguous. V was trimmed by 5 bases and J by 5 bases, leaving 12 bases between them. This CDR3 is 14 amino acids long. CDR1 and CDR2 from the germline V gene are MNHNY and SVGAGI (reference sequence). The CDR3 here is CASSPRTGNEKLFF. As DNA, the CDR3 is TGTGCCAGCAGTCCCCGGACTGGAAATGAAAAACTGTTTTTT.

The CDR3 DNA reads as TGTGCCAGCAGCCGTGGGACAGGGTCCGACGAGCAGTACTTC. Protein product: CASSRGTGSDEQYF. J is TRBJ2-7 and V is TRBV6-5, with 9 positions matching TRBD1. The V gene's germline CDR1 is MNHEY and CDR2 SVGAGI. Trimming cost V 6 bases and J 5 bases; bases outside gene matches: 8. This CDR3 comprises 14 residues.

This rearrangement joins TRBV7-2 to TRBJ2-5, with 7 bases fitting TRBD1. Germline-derived CDR1 and CDR2 are SGHTA and FQGNSA. The V and J ends lost 1 base and 3 bases, in that order; junction bases with no gene match: 5. The CDR3 consists of 15 residues. DNA of the CDR3: TGTGCCAGCAGCTTAGGGACAGGCCAGAAAGAGACCCAGTACTTC. Protein product: CASSLGTGQKETQYF.

This sequence joins TRBV6-6 and TRBJ1-4, with 9 bases aligning to TRBD1. There are 18 residues in the CDR3. The V gene's germline CDR1 is MNHNY and CDR2 SVGAGI (reference sequence). V lost 5 bases, J lost 7 bases, and 17 bases stayed unmatched. In nucleotides, the CDR3 is TGTGCCAGCAGTCACCTAACCCTCCCGACAGGGGGGGGTGAAAAACTGTTTTTT. This sequence encodes CASSHLTLPTGGGEKLFF.

The chain employs TRBV11-2 and TRBJ1-1, with D possibly TRBD1 on 5 matching bases. The CDR3 totals 16 residues. Germline CDR1 and CDR2: SGHAT and FQNNGV. V was cut by 5 bases and J by 7 bases, with 23 bases left in between. DNA of the CDR3: TGTGCCAGCAGCCCCGGAACTCGAGGCAGGGAGTATGAAGCTTTCTTT. This gives the protein CASSPGTRGREYEAFF.

The genes are TRBV20-1 and TRBJ1-5; D gene uncertain. Deletions cut 3 bases from V and 4 bases from J, with 10 bases between. Germline CDR1 reads DFQATT; CDR2 reads SNEGSKA (reference sequence). This CDR3 is 13 amino acids long. The CDR3 spells CSASDPQNQPQHF. DNA of the CDR3: TGCAGTGCTAGTGACCCACAAAATCAGCCCCAGCATTTT.

The J gene is TRBJ2-1, the V gene TRBV15; TRBD2 aligns across 8 bases. V dropped 6 bases and J dropped 8; count of bases not matched to a gene: 12. CDR3 size: 15 residues. From germline, CDR1 is LNHNV and CDR2 YYDKDF (reference sequence). This CDR3 reads CATRGEAGALDEQFF. The DNA for the CDR3 is TGTGCCACCAGAGGGGAAGCGGGAGCCCTAGATGAGCAGTTCTTC.

Many counts were recorded for this clone. V gene TRBV6-6 combines with J gene TRBJ2-5, with D uncertain. The CDR3 length is 11 residues. Germline V lookup: CDR1 MNHNY, CDR2 SVGAGI (reference sequence). Between the trimmed V and J ends, which lost 6 bases and 1 base, there was a span of 3 bases. The CDR3 here is CASSPQETQYF. CDR3 in DNA: TGTGCCAGCAGCCCCCAAGAGACCCAGTACTTC.

This sequence joins TRBV7-2 and TRBJ2-5; 7 bases line up with TRBD1. V trimming: 0 bases; J trimming: 3 bases; junction bases outside the gene matches: 4. Per the germline V gene, CDR1 is SGHTA and CDR2 is FQGNSA. The CDR3 sequence is 15 residues long. CDR3 nucleotides: TGTGCCAGCAGCTTAGCCGGGACAGAGAAAGAGACCCAGTACTTC. Protein sequence: CASSLAGTEKETQYF.

The chain uses TRBV7-8 and TRBJ2-7; 15 bases agree with TRBD2. Losses at the gene ends were 3 bases for V and 0 bases for J; bases not matched to a gene: 9. From germline, CDR1 is SGHVS and CDR2 FQNEAQ. The CDR3 spans 19 residues. The CDR3 region has the DNA TGTGCCAGCAGCTTGGGGACTAGCGGGGGGTCACCCATCTCCTACGAGCAGTACTTC. This sequence encodes CASSLGTSGGSPISYEQYF.

J is TRBJ2-7 and V is TRBV5-1, with TRBD1 matching 9 bases. Germline V gene sequence: CDR1 SGHRS, CDR2 YFSETQ. The V gene end was trimmed by 6 bases and the J gene end by 6 bases; junction bases not matched to a gene: 16. The CDR3 spans 16 residues. The CDR3 nucleotides read TGCGCCAGCAAGCTTTTTGGGGGACAGGGAATCACCGAGCAGTACTTC. It is translated as CASKLFGGQGITEQYF.

The chain links TRBV6-6 to TRBJ2-3; 9 bases match TRBD2. CDR3 length equals 16 residues. Germline CDR1 MNHNY, CDR2 SVGAGI (reference sequence). The junction had 13 bases not matched to a gene; V was cut back by 5 bases and J by 7 bases. In DNA, the CDR3 is TGTGCCAGCAGTCCTCCAGCGGGGGGTTTGGAAAATACGCAGTATTTT. It translates to CASSPPAGGLENTQYF.

The CDR3, as DNA: TGTGCCAGCAGTGCAAGGGGACTAGCGGGGGAGACTAGCACAGATACGCAGTATTTT. It translates to CASSARGLAGETSTDTQYF. The gene calls are TRBV6-4 and TRBJ2-3, with TRBD2 identical over 14 bases. The junction had 9 bases not matched to a gene; V was cut back by 4 bases and J by 0 bases. This CDR3 region has 19 residues. Germline V CDR1 and CDR2: MRHNA, SNTAGT.

This clone showed up just a few times. This sequence joins TRBV4-3 and TRBJ2-6; the D is unclear. The CDR3 is made up of 15 amino acids. Germline V lookup: CDR1 LGHNA, CDR2 YSLEER. Trimming pared 0 bases from V and 4 bases from J, leaving 7 bases between. Written as DNA, the CDR3 is TGCGCCAGCAGCCAAGATACGGCCGGGGCCAACGTCCTGACTTTC. This encodes CASSQDTAGANVLTF.

This chain joins TRBV4-1 and TRBJ2-7; 9 nucleotides align to TRBD2. The germline V gene encodes CDR1 MGHRA and CDR2 YSYEKL. The CDR3 loop spans 15 amino acids. J was trimmed by 4 bases and V by 0 bases; bases with no gene match: 4. DNA for the CDR3: TGCGCCAGCAGCCAAGATGGCGGGGGGGCGTACGAGCAGTACTTC. Its translation is CASSQDGGGAYEQYF.

This sequence joins TRBV14 and TRBJ1-4; the match to TRBD1 covers 10 bases. The CDR3 runs to 16 residues. Germline CDR1 reads SGHDN; CDR2 reads FVKESK. The trim removed 4 bases at V and 3 bases at J, leaving 5 bases unmatched. The CDR3 DNA reads as TGTGCCAGCAGCCCGGACAGGGGGGGGGCTAATGAAAAACTGTTTTTT. This gives the protein CASSPDRGGANEKLFF.